These T cell receptor beta chains were read from a single sample in a study of blood T cell repertoires in COVID-19. Assay: immunoSEQ multiplex PCR; the TCRdb copy retains only in-frame clones and omits some. The sample holds nearly 300,000 clones, around 88% seen once. Sequenced input: peripheral blood. Source of these receptors: a woman aged 25 to 45 who had recovered from COVID-19. CDR3s leave out the opening cysteine and the closing phenylalanine or tryptophan.

v_call	j_call	cdr3_aa
TRBV12-5	TRBJ2-6	ASAYSGANVLT
TRBV6-5	TRBJ1-5	ASRQSNQPQH
TRBV5-4	TRBJ2-2	ASSLTSGVAGELF
TRBV7-2	TRBJ1-4	ASSPVSSGKLF
TRBV7-2	TRBJ1-5	ASSLGGTYQPQH
TRBV19	TRBJ1-1	ATRRGTGGTEAF
TRBV2	TRBJ2-1	ASSFPGQGNEQF
TRBV5-4	TRBJ1-2	ASSHGGGREGGGYT
TRBV27	TRBJ2-7	ASSQSVSSYEQY
TRBV29-1	TRBJ1-2	SVGPQTGECYGYT
TRBV6-1	TRBJ2-5	ASSELAETQY
TRBV3-1/TRBV3-2	TRBJ2-3	ASSQDWGGGTDTQY
TRBV21-1	TRBJ2-5	ARCWDRAQETQY
TRBV9	TRBJ2-6	ASSVGHNSGANVLT
TRBV4-3	TRBJ2-1	ASSQERGGSYNEQF
TRBV10-3	TRBJ2-7	ATDRGSYEQY
TRBV7-9	TRBJ1-4	ASSLRTGEEKLF
TRBV2	TRBJ1-6	ASSVTGWNSPLH